This TCR delta chain was captured by sequencing in a study of γδ T cells in repeated Plasmodium falciparum infection. As for the study in general: Age- and gender-matched Australian children served as comparison for malaria-exposed Malian children. Donors had four controlled P. falciparum NF54 infections over about 640 days. Whole-study results and caveats: Vdelta2-negative gammadelta repertoires, largely Vdelta1+, seemingly showed infection-driven waves of new clonal selection.

Vgamma9/Vdelta2+ and Vdelta2-negative gammadelta T cells were flow-sorted from PBMC for bulk sequencing. TCRdb re-called the multiplex PCR reads with CATT. The sample records 75,000 to 95,000 delta-chain clones, 0.75% to 1% being singletons. Of note for this clone: Its target is not known. TCRdb attributes to this sequence the protein of a much larger clone, which differs from the DNA translation at residue 20; a read error is likely, and the protein displayed is translated from the DNA.

The CDR3 spans 22 residues. CDR1 and CDR2 from the germline V gene are TSWWSYY and QGS. The chain links TRDV1 to TRDJ1; 11 nucleotides match TRDD3. The material sequenced was gamma-delta T cells from blood. The sequence was collected from a pool of human donors (malaria-infected and uninfected, not separated). The CDR3 loop is CALGEQPDALGDTRTSTDKHIF. The CDR3 DNA follows: TGTGCTCTTGGGGAACAGCCCGATGCCTTGGGGGATACGCGTACAAGCACCGATAAACACATCTTT.